Presented here are 4 T cell receptor beta chains from one specimen sequenced in a study of cytomegalovirus exposure and HLA in healthy donors. The PCR contained 60 Vbeta and 13 Jbeta primers. Sequenced by immunoSEQ multiplex PCR; TCRdb stores in-frame clones only, minus some. Its table records about 74,000 clones. Sequenced input: PBMCs. The receptors derive from a female donor in good health and CMV-seropositive.

This chain connects TRBV6-5 to TRBJ2-7, with 7 bases identical to TRBD1. The CDR3 sequence is 15 residues long. The trim removed 4 bases at V and 0 bases at J, leaving 6 bases unmatched. CDR1 is MNHEY and CDR2 is SVGAGI in the germline V gene. The CDR3 nucleotides are TGTGCCAGCAGTTCGACAGGGTCAGGCTCCTACGAGCAGTACTTC. Protein sequence: CASSSTGSGSYEQYF.

J is TRBJ2-1 and V is TRBV9; 7 bases fit TRBD2. Germline-derived CDR1 and CDR2 are SGDLS and YYNGEE. Unmatched junction bases numbered 8, after V lost 0 bases and J lost 8 bases. The CDR3 has 15 residues. The CDR3 sequence: CASSVEAGVRDEQFF. As DNA, the CDR3 is TGTGCCAGCAGCGTAGAGGCGGGAGTACGCGATGAGCAGTTCTTC.

V and J are TRBV4-3 and TRBJ2-2, with a possible D match to TRBD2 (7 bases). Germline values: CDR1 LGHNA, CDR2 YSLEER. V was trimmed by 4 bases and J by 5 bases, leaving 11 bases between them. The length of the CDR3 is 14 residues. The CDR3 region has the DNA TGCGCCAGCAGCCGAGGGGGAGGGACCGGGGAGCTGTTTTTT. It is translated as CASSRGGGTGELFF.

In DNA, the CDR3 is TGTGCCAGACCCATCAAGCGAGAAGAGACCCAGTACTTC. Translation gives CARPIKREETQYF. The chain uses TRBV14 and TRBJ2-5; D is unclear. V was pared by 9 bases and J by 3 bases, with 14 bases between. Per germline, CDR1 SGHDN and CDR2 FVKESK. CDR3 size: 13 residues.